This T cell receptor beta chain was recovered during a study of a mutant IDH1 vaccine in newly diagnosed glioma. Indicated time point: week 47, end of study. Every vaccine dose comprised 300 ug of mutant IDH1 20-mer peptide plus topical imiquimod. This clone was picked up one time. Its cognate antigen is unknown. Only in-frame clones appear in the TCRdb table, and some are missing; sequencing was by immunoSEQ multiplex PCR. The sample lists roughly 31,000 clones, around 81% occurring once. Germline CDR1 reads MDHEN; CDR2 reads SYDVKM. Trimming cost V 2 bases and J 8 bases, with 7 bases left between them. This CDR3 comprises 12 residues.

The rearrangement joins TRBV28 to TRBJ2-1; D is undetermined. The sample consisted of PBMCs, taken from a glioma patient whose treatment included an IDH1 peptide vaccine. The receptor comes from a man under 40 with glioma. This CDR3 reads CASSLVFDEQFF. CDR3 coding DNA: TGTGCCAGCAGTTTAGTGTTCGATGAGCAGTTCTTC.